Shown below are 24 T cell receptor beta chains from a single sample sequenced in a study of response to subunit inactivated influenza vaccine. MiXCR, applied by TCRdb to the RT-PCR reads, yields one record per CDR3 protein. Seen here are 400,000 to 650,000 distinct CDR3 sequences, around 7.7% observed once, and the top ten hold around 14%. The sequences come from PBMCs from blood, collected around 25 months after vaccination. The receptors come from a man in his fifties or sixties who received an inactivated influenza vaccine.

This chain connects TRBV6-2 or TRBV6-3 to TRBJ1-2; D perhaps matches TRBD1 (6 bases). V was clipped by 6 bases and J by 1 base, with 12 bases between them. This CDR3 has 14 amino acids. CDR1 MNHEY and CDR2 SVGEGT come from the germline V gene. CDR3 DNA sequence: TGTGCCAGCAGCAAAGGACAGTTTAACTATGGCTACACCTTC. Translating gives CASSKGQFNYGYTF.

V is TRBV6-1 and J is TRBJ2-1; the match to TRBD2 covers 10 bases. The trim removed 10 bases at V and 1 base at J, leaving 10 bases unmatched. The CDR3 runs 16 residues. Germline V lookup: CDR1 MNHNS, CDR2 SASEGT. CDR3 sequence: CATHRASGSSYNEQFF. DNA of the CDR3: TGTGCCACCCACCGGGCTAGCGGGAGTTCCTACAATGAGCAGTTCTTC.

This clonotype occurred a few times. The V gene is TRBV20-1, the J gene TRBJ2-5, with 9 bases fitting TRBD2. There are 14 residues in the CDR3. V dropped 5 bases and J dropped 5; count of bases not matched to a gene: 9. The germline CDR1 and CDR2 sequences are DFQATT and SNEGSKA (reference sequence). DNA for the CDR3: TGCAGTGCTGTCCGCGGGGGGGGGACCGAGACCCAGTACTTC. Translation: CSAVRGGGTETQYF.

The chain combines TRBV29-1 with TRBJ2-1; a possible D gene is TRBD1 (6 bases). Trimming shortened V by 0 bases and J by 4 bases, and 19 bases separated the two germline ends. The V gene's germline CDR1 is SQVTM and CDR2 ANQGSEA. This CDR3 spans 17 amino acids. The CDR3 DNA is TGCAGCGTTGAAGATCCGATGAAGGGGACAAGATACAATGAGCAGTTCTTC. Its protein product is CSVEDPMKGTRYNEQFF.

This clonotype was seen a few times. The chain couples TRBV4-2 to TRBJ1-2; no clear D gene. Trimming shortened V by 0 bases and J by 5 bases, and 10 bases separated the two germline ends. The germline gives CDR1 LGHNA, CDR2 YNFKEQ. The CDR3 is 14 residues long. In nucleotides, the CDR3 is TGTGCCAGCAGCCAAGATTTCGAAGGGTATGGCTACACCTTC. It encodes CASSQDFEGYGYTF.

The rearrangement links TRBV20-1 to TRBJ2-7, with TRBD1 matching over 12 bases. J was trimmed by 5 bases and V by 4 bases; bases with no gene match: 9. Germline CDR1 is DFQATT and CDR2 is SNEGSKA (reference sequence). This CDR3 comprises 15 residues. In nucleotides, the CDR3 is TGCAGTGCTAAAGGGACAGGGGGCGCATTCCACGAGCAGTACTTC. Amino acid sequence: CSAKGTGGAFHEQYF.

The chain employs TRBV10-3 and TRBJ2-2; the match to TRBD2 covers 9 bases. This CDR3 region has 14 residues. Germline CDR1 ENHRY, CDR2 SYGVKD. The CDR3 here is CAISRGGRTGELFF. The DNA for the CDR3 is TGTGCTATTTCGCGGGGGGGCCGCACCGGGGAGCTGTTTTTT.

Ten or more counts support this clonotype. This sequence joins TRBV7-8 and TRBJ2-1; D gene unclear. Trimming removed 0 bases from V and 3 bases from J, with 18 bases in between. This CDR3 comprises 18 residues. Per germline, CDR1 SGHVS and CDR2 FQNEAQ. The DNA for the CDR3 is TGTGCCAGCAGCTTAGCGCAAGTCTTGGGTGTATACTACAATGAGCAGTTCTTC. It encodes CASSLAQVLGVYYNEQFF. The entire variable domain, with the rest obtained from reference TRBV7-8 and TRBJ2-1, is as follows: GAGVSQSPRYKVAKRGQDVALRCDPISGHVSLFWYQQALGQGPEFLTYFQNEAQLDKSGLPSDRFFAERPEGSVSTLKIQRTQQEDSAVYLCASSLAQVLGVYYNEQFFGPGTRLTVL.

This clonotype was seen a handful of times. The rearrangement uses TRBV7-3 and TRBJ2-5, with a weak D call TRBD2 (5 bases). Germline V gene sequence: CDR1 SGHTA, CDR2 FQGTGA. V was pared by 3 bases and J by 5 bases, with 10 bases between. This CDR3 contains 13 residues. The DNA for the CDR3 is TGTGCCAGCAGCTTCCAAAGGGAGGAGACCCAGTACTTC. It is translated as CASSFQREETQYF.

The chain couples TRBV7-2 to TRBJ2-5, with TRBD1 identical over 7 bases. The V gene's germline CDR1 is SGHTA and CDR2 FQGNSA. This CDR3 has 16 residues. Germline trimming cut 4 bases from V and 5 bases from J; bases unmatched to any gene: 13. CDR3 DNA sequence: TGTGCCAGCAGCTCATGGGACAGTGGAGGTGGGGAGACCCAGTACTTC. This gives the protein CASSSWDSGGGETQYF.

The rearrangement links TRBV7-2 to TRBJ2-7; 8 nucleotides agree with TRBD2. Unmatched junction bases numbered 3, after V lost 0 bases and J lost 5 bases. The CDR3 totals 14 residues. CDR1 SGHTA and CDR2 FQGNSA come from the germline V gene. The CDR3 reads CASSLATSGNEQYF. In DNA form, the CDR3 reads TGTGCCAGCAGCTTAGCAACTAGCGGCAACGAGCAGTACTTC.

In this sample, this clonotype turned up a few times. The chain couples TRBV6-1 to TRBJ2-3, with TRBD2 identical over 7 bases. Trimming at V came to 6 bases and at J to 4 bases, leaving 10 bases not matched to a gene. The CDR3 is made up of 15 amino acids. CDR1 MNHNS and CDR2 SASEGT come from the germline V gene. CDR3 residues: CASSHWGGSADTQYF. In DNA form, the CDR3 reads TGTGCCAGCAGCCACTGGGGGGGGTCTGCAGATACGCAGTATTTT.

This clonotype was observed many times. The V and J genes are TRBV3-1 and TRBJ2-1; maybe TRBD2 (6 bases). Per germline, CDR1 LGHDT and CDR2 YNNKEL (reference sequence). Trimming took off 0 bases at V and 0 bases at J, with 9 bases between the two ends. The CDR3 is 16 residues long. As DNA, the CDR3 is TGTGCCAGCAGCCAAGAGGGACTCCGCTCCTACAATGAGCAGTTCTTC. It encodes CASSQEGLRSYNEQFF.

The CDR3 nucleotides read TGCGCCAGCAGCTTGGAGCGCGCGAATAATTCACCCCTCCACTTT. The encoded protein is CASSLERANNSPLHF. The chain carries TRBV5-1 and TRBJ1-6; D is uncertain. The V gene lost 0 bases and the J gene lost 5 bases, with 9 bases spanning the gap. The CDR3 contains 15 residues. Per the germline V gene, CDR1 is SGHRS and CDR2 is YFSETQ.

The chain couples TRBV5-1 to TRBJ2-7; D not certain. The CDR3 is made up of 12 amino acids. The germline gives CDR1 SGHRS, CDR2 YFSETQ. V lost 6 bases and J lost 0, with 7 bases in between. CDR3 nucleotides: TGCGCCAGCACCGGTTCCTCCTACGAGCAGTACTTC. It codes for CASTGSSYEQYF.

This clonotype was counted a few times. V usage is TRBV5-1 and J usage is TRBJ2-1, with 12 bases matching TRBD2. This CDR3 is built from 15 residues. Germline V gene lookup returns CDR1 SGHRS and CDR2 YFSETQ. The V gene end was trimmed by 1 base and the J gene end by 8 bases; junction bases not matched to a gene: 4. The CDR3 region is CASSLSLAGGDEQFF. The CDR3 DNA is TGCGCCAGCAGCTTGTCGCTAGCGGGGGGGGATGAGCAGTTCTTC.

The chain is built from TRBV25-1 and TRBJ2-7, with D possibly matching TRBD1 (6 bases). This CDR3 has 13 amino acids. CDR1 and CDR2 (germline): MGHDK, SYGVNS. V shed 4 bases and J shed 2 bases, with 9 bases lying between them. CDR3 protein: CASSVQGTYEQYF. As DNA, the CDR3 is TGTGCCAGCAGTGTTCAGGGGACCTACGAGCAGTACTTC.

This clonotype was seen many times. V is TRBV4-3 and J is TRBJ2-1; D is uncertain. Germline V CDR1 and CDR2: LGHNA, YSLEER. This CDR3 region has 13 residues. Trimming shortened V by 1 base and J by 8 bases, and 9 bases separated the two germline ends. As DNA, the CDR3 is TGCGCCAGCAGCCAAGGGCTGATTGATGAGCAGTTCTTC. Protein sequence: CASSQGLIDEQFF.

This clonotype was counted between two and nine times. The J gene is TRBJ2-7, the V gene TRBV4-2; D gene uncertain. The V gene lost 1 base and the J gene lost 6 bases, with 13 bases spanning the gap. Germline CDR1 LGHNA, CDR2 YNFKEQ. The CDR3 spans 14 residues. CDR3 sequence: CASSQVPSGGEQYF. The CDR3, as DNA: TGTGCCAGCAGCCAAGTGCCTTCTGGCGGCGAGCAGTACTTC.

In this sample, this clonotype turned up many times. V is TRBV7-9 and J is TRBJ2-1; weak D call: TRBD1 (5 bases). From germline, CDR1 is SEHNR and CDR2 FQNEAQ (reference sequence). V lost 3 bases and J lost 4, with 13 bases in between. There are 15 residues in the CDR3. CDR3 DNA: TGTGCCAGCAGCTTCCAGGGAACGCTATACAATGAGCAGTTCTTC. This codes for CASSFQGTLYNEQFF.

This clonotype was seen a few times. The genes are TRBV6-1 and TRBJ1-1, with D hard to call. CDR3 size: 12 residues. CDR1 and CDR2 (germline): MNHNS, SASEGT. Deletions cut 3 bases from V and 3 bases from J, with 5 bases between. CDR3 region: CASSEAYTEAFF. CDR3 bases: TGTGCCAGCAGTGAGGCCTACACTGAAGCTTTCTTT.

This clonotype was counted many times. The chain uses TRBV7-2 and TRBJ2-2, with D hard to call. The CDR3 runs to 14 residues. V gave up 1 base and J gave up 7 bases, with 10 bases separating them. Per germline, CDR1 SGHTA and CDR2 FQGNSA. CDR3 residues: CASSLVRKGGELFF. In DNA, the CDR3 is TGTGCCAGCAGCTTAGTTCGAAAGGGCGGGGAGCTGTTTTTT.

This clonotype was observed at least ten times. This chain joins TRBV28 and TRBJ2-4; D gene uncertain. Trimming pared 2 bases from V and 0 bases from J, leaving 11 bases between. Germline CDR1 and CDR2: MDHEN and SYDVKM. The length of the CDR3 is 16 residues. CDR3 protein: CASSLDVRLAKNIQYF. Written as DNA, the CDR3 is TGTGCCAGCAGTTTAGATGTACGGCTAGCCAAAAACATTCAGTACTTC.

The V call is TRBV4-1, the J call TRBJ1-5; maybe TRBD1 (5 bases). Trimming shortened V by 2 bases and J by 0 bases, and 17 bases separated the two germline ends. Germline CDR1 is MGHRA and CDR2 is YSYEKL. There are 18 residues in the CDR3. The CDR3 sequence is CASSQWGGALYSNQPQHF. The CDR3, as DNA: TGCGCCAGCAGCCAATGGGGGGGAGCCCTCTATAGCAATCAGCCCCAGCATTTT.